The 10 T cell receptor beta chains below all came from one sample that was sequenced in a study of beta chain features in type 1 diabetes. Study conclusions and caveats: Among all four CD4+ subsets, Type 1 diabetes patients had TCRB CDR3s that were moderately but significantly shorter.

The antigens of these receptors remain unknown. The entirety of the isolated RNA underwent reverse transcription, so expressed TCRB transcripts were sequenced. Using immunoSEQ multiplex PCR, the repertoire was profiled, and TCRdb retains in-frame clones only, with some absent. The table lists 50,000 or so clones, around 45% of them singletons. The sequenced sample was stem cell memory CD4+ T cells from blood. These receptor sequences come from a man aged 25 to 45 with type 1 diabetes.

The V gene is TRBV6-1, the J gene TRBJ1-3; D uncertain. Trimming left V 8 bases short and J 0 bases short, with 8 bases between. The V gene's germline CDR1 is MNHNS and CDR2 SASEGT. The CDR3 spans 13 residues. DNA of the CDR3: TGTGCCAGCCTTCTTTACTCTGGAAACACCATATATTTT. This sequence encodes CASLLYSGNTIYF.

The chain links TRBV28 to TRBJ2-3; 7 bases line up with TRBD1. Trimming at V came to 6 bases and at J to 1 base, leaving 1 base not matched to a gene. The CDR3 is 13 amino acids. The germline CDR1 and CDR2 sequences are MDHEN and SYDVKM. The CDR3 loop reads CASSGQGTDTQYF. The CDR3 nucleotides read TGTGCCAGCAGCGGACAGGGCACAGATACGCAGTATTTT.

V usage is TRBV4-3 and J usage is TRBJ2-1; D may be TRBD1 (6 bases). Germline V gene lookup returns CDR1 LGHNA and CDR2 YSLEER. The V and J ends lost 8 bases and 1 base respectively, with 15 bases between them. The CDR3 loop spans 15 amino acids. The CDR3 loop reads CASAPSRGSYNEQFF. DNA for the CDR3: TGCGCCAGCGCGCCAAGTAGGGGGTCCTACAATGAGCAGTTCTTC.

V is TRBV5-4 and J is TRBJ2-7; 7 bases map to TRBD1. Germline CDR1 SGHNT, CDR2 YYREEE (reference sequence). The CDR3 spans 16 residues. Losses at the gene ends were 3 bases for V and 2 bases for J; bases not matched to a gene: 11. The CDR3 DNA sequence: TGTGCCAGCAGCTATAAGGGTAGGGGGCTTACCTACGAGCAGTACTTC. Its translation: CASSYKGRGLTYEQYF.

J is TRBJ1-3 and V is TRBV11-2; D is uncertain. V was pared by 5 bases and J by 2 bases, with 10 bases between. CDR1 is SGHAT, CDR2 FQNNGV, per germline. The CDR3 runs 14 residues. This chain's CDR3 is CASSPRQAGNTIYF. In nucleotides, the CDR3 is TGTGCCAGCAGCCCCCGACAAGCTGGAAACACCATATATTTT.

The chain uses TRBV4-3 and TRBJ2-5; the D gene is possibly TRBD1 (6 bases). V was clipped by 4 bases and J by 5 bases, with 14 bases between them. The CDR3 covers 14 residues. Germline V gene lookup returns CDR1 LGHNA and CDR2 YSLEER. Written as DNA, the CDR3 is TGCGCCAGCAGCCCCTTTAGGGGGAGTGAGACCCAGTACTTC. Its translation: CASSPFRGSETQYF.

This clone was counted once. The chain carries TRBV6-6 and TRBJ1-5; the D gene is possibly TRBD1 (6 bases). The CDR3 runs 15 residues. V was pared by 4 bases and J by 0 bases, with 10 bases between. CDR1 and CDR2 from the germline V gene are MNHNY and SVGAGI (reference sequence). CDR3 nucleotides: TGTGCCAGCAGTTTCGGACAGAATAGCAATCAGCCCCAGCATTTT. It codes for CASSFGQNSNQPQHF.

This clone was seen a handful of times. V gene TRBV29-1 combines with J gene TRBJ1-5, with TRBD1 identical over 7 bases. The CDR3 is made up of 13 amino acids. Germline trimming cut 7 bases from V and 7 bases from J; bases unmatched to any gene: 10. Per the germline V gene, CDR1 is SQVTM and CDR2 is ANQGSEA. The CDR3 sequence: CSAGGGQNQPQHF. The CDR3, as DNA: TGCAGCGCCGGGGGGGGACAGAACCAGCCCCAGCATTTT.

The rearrangement links TRBV28 to TRBJ2-7; a possible D gene is TRBD1 (5 bases). This CDR3 contains 15 residues. V lost 7 bases and J lost 0, with 16 bases in between. Germline CDR1 MDHEN, CDR2 SYDVKM. CDR3 sequence reads: CASTSTARDSYEQYF. The CDR3 region has the DNA TGTGCCAGCACCTCGACAGCGAGAGACTCCTACGAGCAGTACTTC.

In DNA form, the CDR3 reads TGCGCCAGCAGCCCCGGGACACTAAACACTGAAGCTTTCTTT. Protein product: CASSPGTLNTEAFF. The V and J genes are TRBV5-1 and TRBJ1-1, with D possibly matching TRBD1 (6 bases). V lost 4 bases to trimming and J lost 2 bases, with 12 bases between them. The CDR3 is 14 residues long. Germline V gives CDR1 SGHRS, CDR2 YFSETQ. Supplemented by reference TRBV5-1 and TRBJ1-1, the full variable domain reads KAGVTQTPRYLIKTRGQQVTLSCSPISGHRSVSWYQQTPGQGLQFLFEYFSETQRNKGNFPGRFSGRQFSNSRSEMNVSTLELGDSALYLCASSPGTLNTEAFFGQGTRLTVV.